Below, 11 T cell receptor beta chains from the same sample are listed, as sequenced in a study of PD-1 blockade in classical Hodgkin lymphoma. Libraries were prepared by immunoSEQ multiplex PCR; TCRdb keeps only in-frame clonotypes and omits some of them. The sample has 99,000 or so clones, roughly 89% seen once; the top ten hold 19%. Time point meaning: cycle 4 day 1 (C4D1), after five to seven weeks of nivolumab. Every patient had relapsed following autologous stem cell transplantation, and cohorts differed in brentuximab vedotin exposure. The source was peripheral blood mononuclear cells (PBMCs), collected before the fourth cycle of nivolumab. The source of these receptors is a human donor with classical Hodgkin lymphoma.

The V call is TRBV18, the J call TRBJ2-3, with a weak D call TRBD1 (6 bases). CDR3 length: 14 residues. Deletions cut 5 bases from V and 4 bases from J, with 13 bases between. Germline assignment: CDR1 KGHSH and CDR2 LQKENI. CDR3 region: CASSFQGSADTQYF. The CDR3 DNA sequence: TGTGCCAGCTCATTTCAGGGGTCAGCAGATACGCAGTATTTT.

The chain couples TRBV5-1 to TRBJ2-1; 11 nucleotides agree with TRBD2. The CDR3 extends over 18 amino acids. Trimming removed 1 base from V and 3 bases from J; junction bases left unmatched: 9. Germline CDR1 and CDR2: SGHRS and YFSETQ. The CDR3 DNA reads as TGCGCCAGCAGCTTGCCTAGCGGGAGGTCCCAGGGCTACAATGAGCAGTTCTTC. Its translation is CASSLPSGRSQGYNEQFF. Complete variable domain (other parts from reference TRBV5-1 and TRBJ2-1): KAGVTQTPRYLIKTRGQQVTLSCSPISGHRSVSWYQQTPGQGLQFLFEYFSETQRNKGNFPGRFSGRQFSNSRSEMNVSTLELGDSALYLCASSLPSGRSQGYNEQFFGPGTRLTVL.

This clone appeared a single time. The chain joins TRBV4-1 to TRBJ2-1; D is ambiguous. V was clipped by 2 bases and J by 5 bases, with 7 bases between them. This CDR3 contains 13 residues. Germline V lookup: CDR1 MGHRA, CDR2 YSYEKL. CDR3 loop: CASSQRADNEQFF. CDR3 in DNA: TGCGCCAGCAGCCAAAGGGCAGACAATGAGCAGTTCTTC.

The chain recombines TRBV6-1 with TRBJ2-7; TRBD2 matches 9 bases. The germline CDR1 and CDR2 sequences are MNHNS and SASEGT. V was pared by 6 bases and J by 3 bases, with 6 bases of the junction left unmatched. The CDR3 extends over 14 amino acids. CDR3 sequence (DNA): TGTGCCAGCAGGACCCAGCGGGAGGACTACGAGCAGTACTTC. This encodes CASRTQREDYEQYF.

CDR3 loop: CASSPQTSTEAFF. The CDR3 DNA sequence: TGCGCCAGCAGCCCCCAGACCAGCACTGAAGCTTTCTTT. The V call is TRBV4-3, the J call TRBJ1-1, with D unclear. CDR3 length equals 13 residues. Germline V gene data show CDR1 as LGHNA and CDR2 as YSLEER. Trimming took 4 bases from V and 4 from J, leaving 10 bases between them.

V and J are TRBV13 and TRBJ2-2, with 11 nucleotides matching TRBD2. Germline V gene lookup returns CDR1 PRHDT and CDR2 FYEKMQ (reference sequence). The CDR3 has 15 residues. V lost 8 bases and J lost 3; bases outside the gene matches: 5. CDR3 nucleotide sequence: TGTGCCAGCGCCCTAGCGGGAGGATACACCGGGGAGCTGTTTTTT. Translation: CASALAGGYTGELFF.

This clone has a single count. The gene calls are TRBV4-1 and TRBJ2-2; D is ambiguous. Per the germline V gene, CDR1 is MGHRA and CDR2 is YSYEKL. V lost 2 bases and J lost 0, with 13 bases in between. The CDR3 contains 17 residues. Here the CDR3 DNA reads TGCGCCAGCAGCCAAAAAGTCCGGGTGGCGAACACCGGGGAGCTGTTTTTT. Its translation is CASSQKVRVANTGELFF.

The chain combines TRBV4-3 with TRBJ1-1; TRBD1 might be the D (6 bases). V was clipped by 1 base and J by 0 bases, with 15 bases between them. This CDR3 is 17 amino acids long. Germline CDR1 and CDR2: LGHNA and YSLEER. The CDR3 protein is CASSQGVRGRMNTEAFF. The CDR3 DNA sequence: TGCGCCAGCAGCCAAGGCGTCCGGGGGCGGATGAACACTGAAGCTTTCTTT.

The rearrangement joins TRBV5-4 to TRBJ2-1; TRBD2 might be the D (5 bases). Germline CDR1 and CDR2: SGHNT and YYREEE (reference sequence). The V gene lost 0 bases and the J gene lost 8 bases, with 27 bases spanning the gap. The CDR3 covers 19 residues. The CDR3 bases are TGTGCCAGCAGCTTGGCATCGGGCCTAGCATTAATCTCAAACCATGAGCAGTTCTTC. Its translation: CASSLASGLALISNHEQFF. Combining the CDR3 with reference TRBV5-4 and TRBJ2-1 gives the whole variable domain ETGVTQSPTHLIKTRGQQVTLRCSSQSGHNTVSWYQQALGQGPQFIFQYYREEENGRGNFPPRFSGLQFPNYSSELNVNALELDDSALYLCASSLASGLALISNHEQFFGPGTRLTVL.

The chain combines TRBV7-9 with TRBJ1-4; TRBD1 matches at 7 bases. From germline, CDR1 is SEHNR and CDR2 FQNEAQ (reference sequence). The CDR3 covers 14 residues. Unmatched junction bases numbered 3, after V lost 5 bases and J lost 3 bases. This CDR3 is CASSRRGPNEKLFF. The DNA for the CDR3 is TGTGCCAGCAGCCGGAGGGGGCCTAATGAAAAACTGTTTTTT.

The chain uses TRBV4-3 and TRBJ2-7, with D perhaps TRBD2 (7 bases). This CDR3 has 14 amino acids. V was shortened by 4 bases and J by 6 bases, with 16 bases between the two germline ends. Looked up from germline, CDR1 is LGHNA and CDR2 is YSLEER. CDR3 residues: CASSLRGGAGEQYF. Here the CDR3 DNA reads TGCGCCAGCAGCCTCCGAGGGGGGGCGGGCGAGCAGTACTTC.